The rows below give T cell receptor beta chains drawn from one sample of a study of human T cells and chemical hapten exposure. TCRdb redid the calling of the RACE reads with MiXCR, one entry per CDR3 protein. Of tens of thousands of distinct CDR3 sequences detected, about a tenth appear once; the ten largest clones hold about an eighth. The starting material was whole blood, obtained in connection with sensitization to the hapten diphenylcyclopropenone (DPC). These receptors all stem from a woman aged 40 to 50 with alopecia areata. Some clones in this sample may be carry-over from other donors' samples. Both conserved end residues are part of each CDR3. A D gene is named only where the DNA matches it firmly. A clone size is listed for some rows: how often the clone was seen (once, few, many), or a class if it is expanded.

D: NA; size: many; V: TRBV12-3/TRBV12-4; J: TRBJ2-5; CDR3: CASSLGLPKETQYF; DNA: TGTGCCAGCAGTTTAGGACTCCCGAAAGAGACCCAGTACTTC
D: NA; size: many; V: TRBV7-9; J: TRBJ2-5; CDR3: CASNVGFQETQYF; DNA: TGTGCCAGCAACGTGGGCTTCCAAGAGACCCAGTACTTC
D: NA; size: many; V: TRBV7-2; J: TRBJ1-3; CDR3: CASSPVRREAGNTIYF; DNA: TGTGCCAGCAGCCCGGTCAGGAGGGAGGCCGGAAACACCATATATTTT
D: NA; size: NA; V: TRBV6-5; J: TRBJ1-5; CDR3: CASRPPGAGQPQHF; DNA: TGTGCCAGCAGACCCCCGGGGGCGGGTCAGCCCCAGCATTTT
D: NA; size: many; V: TRBV6-4; J: TRBJ1-6; CDR3: CASSDSGDPLRTLHF; DNA: TGTGCCAGCAGTGACTCTGGGGACCCTCTTCGAACCCTCCACTTT
D: TRBD2; size: NA; V: TRBV20-1; J: TRBJ2-3; CDR3: CSASGSSGGAGDTQYF; DNA: TGCAGTGCTAGCGGGAGTAGCGGGGGGGCAGGTGATACGCAGTATTTT
D: NA; size: few; V: TRBV6-2/TRBV6-3; J: TRBJ2-6; CDR3: CASSSDSGANVLTF; DNA: TGTGCCAGCAGTTCCGATTCTGGGGCCAACGTCCTGACTTTC
D: NA; size: many; V: TRBV20-1; J: TRBJ2-3; CDR3: CSARQSSTDTQYF; DNA: TGCAGTGCTAGACAGTCGAGCACAGATACGCAGTATTTT
D: TRBD2; size: few; V: TRBV6-2/TRBV6-3; J: TRBJ2-7; CDR3: CASSYSSGGYEQYF; DNA: TGTGCCAGCAGTTACTCGAGCGGGGGCTACGAGCAGTACTTC
D: TRBD2; size: many; V: TRBV3-1; J: TRBJ2-3; CDR3: CASSRPATSGVIDTQYF; DNA: TGTGCCAGCAGCCGCCCCGCGACTAGCGGTGTTATAGATACGCAGTATTTT
D: TRBD2; size: many; V: TRBV6-1; J: TRBJ2-1; CDR3: CASSEKSGETEQFF; DNA: TGTGCCAGCAGTGAAAAAAGCGGGGAAACGGAGCAGTTCTTC
D: NA; size: few; V: TRBV30; J: TRBJ2-7; CDR3: CASAGPLREQYF; DNA: TGTGCCTCTGCGGGTCCGCTGAGGGAGCAGTACTTC
D: NA; size: NA; V: TRBV7-8; J: TRBJ1-6; CDR3: CASSLAPYRDRGKSPLHF; DNA: TGTGCCAGCAGCTTAGCCCCCTACAGGGACCGGGGGAAATCACCCCTCCACTTT
D: NA; size: many; V: TRBV20-1; J: TRBJ2-3; CDR3: CSAPNRRENTDTQYF; DNA: TGCAGTGCTCCTAACAGACGGGAGAACACAGATACGCAGTATTTT
D: NA; size: many; V: TRBV4-3; J: TRBJ2-2; CDR3: CASSQVVKFTGELFF; DNA: TGCGCCAGCAGCCAAGTCGTTAAGTTCACCGGGGAGCTGTTTTTT
D: NA; size: many; V: TRBV5-1; J: TRBJ2-1; CDR3: CASSLGGTGEQFF; DNA: TGCGCCAGCAGCTTAGGGGGTACCGGGGAGCAGTTCTTC
D: NA; size: many; V: TRBV27; J: TRBJ2-7; CDR3: CASSLFEAYEQYF; DNA: TGTGCCAGCAGTTTATTTGAGGCCTACGAGCAGTACTTC
D: NA; size: many; V: TRBV12-5; J: TRBJ1-1; CDR3: CASGWGQKGTEAFF; DNA: TGTGCTAGTGGTTGGGGACAAAAGGGCACTGAAGCTTTCTTT
D: NA; size: many; V: TRBV7-8; J: TRBJ1-5; CDR3: CASSLEMGKIGNQPQHF; DNA: TGTGCCAGCAGCTTAGAAATGGGGAAGATTGGCAATCAGCCCCAGCATTTT
D: TRBD2; size: many; V: TRBV20-1; J: TRBJ2-1; CDR3: CSASPELAGILNEQFF; DNA: TGCAGTGCTAGCCCCGAACTAGCGGGGATCCTCAATGAGCAGTTCTTC
D: NA; size: many; V: TRBV7-3; J: TRBJ2-2; CDR3: CASSLTGGNTGELFF; DNA: TGTGCCAGCAGCTTAACCGGGGGGAACACCGGGGAGCTGTTTTTT
D: NA; size: NA; V: TRBV5-1; J: TRBJ1-4; CDR3: CASSPRPGTMEKLFF; DNA: TGCGCCAGCAGCCCCCGTCCCGGGACCATGGAAAAACTGTTTTTT
D: NA; size: many; V: TRBV20-1; J: TRBJ1-3; CDR3: CSARVEGRNTIYF; DNA: TGCAGTGCTAGAGTGGAAGGGCGGAACACCATATATTTT
D: NA; size: few; V: TRBV6-2/TRBV6-3; J: TRBJ2-1; CDR3: CASSYFGTYNEQFF; DNA: TGTGCCAGCAGTTACTTCGGGACCTACAATGAGCAGTTCTTC
D: NA; size: many; V: TRBV5-4; J: TRBJ2-5; CDR3: CASNPEAGMETQYF; DNA: TGTGCCAGCAACCCGGAGGCAGGGATGGAGACCCAGTACTTC
D: NA; size: NA; V: TRBV12-3/TRBV12-4; J: TRBJ2-2; CDR3: CASTQRPANTGELFF; DNA: TGTGCCAGCACTCAGAGGCCAGCGAACACCGGGGAGCTGTTTTTT
D: NA; size: many; V: TRBV15; J: TRBJ2-7; CDR3: CATSRDPGRARSEQYF; DNA: TGTGCCACCAGCAGAGATCCGGGCAGGGCCAGGAGCGAGCAGTACTTC
D: TRBD1; size: many; V: TRBV7-9; J: TRBJ2-3; CDR3: CASSFRGTGADTQYF; DNA: TGTGCCAGCAGCTTTCGGGGGACAGGGGCAGATACGCAGTATTTT
D: NA; size: many; V: TRBV6-5; J: TRBJ1-3; CDR3: CASSYGGSGNTIYF; DNA: TGTGCCAGCAGTTACGGCGGCTCTGGAAACACCATATATTTT
D: NA; size: NA; V: TRBV7-9; J: TRBJ1-4; CDR3: CASSLGLTSDNEKLFF; DNA: TGTGCCAGCAGCCTTGGCCTAACGTCGGATAATGAAAAACTGTTTTTT
D: NA; size: NA; V: TRBV7-6; J: TRBJ1-1; CDR3: CASSLERGATEAFF; DNA: TGTGCCAGCAGCTTAGAAAGGGGTGCCACTGAAGCTTTCTTT
D: NA; size: NA; V: TRBV27; J: TRBJ2-7; CDR3: CASSLQGDWEQYF; DNA: TGTGCCAGCAGTTTACAGGGGGACTGGGAGCAGTACTTC
D: TRBD1; size: many; V: TRBV6-2/TRBV6-3; J: TRBJ1-1; CDR3: CASRTMTGTEAFF; DNA: TGTGCCAGCAGGACGATGACAGGGACTGAAGCTTTCTTT
D: NA; size: NA; V: TRBV27; J: TRBJ2-1; CDR3: CASSFQGTGEQFF; DNA: TGTGCCAGCAGTTTTCAGGGGACGGGTGAGCAGTTCTTC
D: NA; size: many; V: TRBV19; J: TRBJ2-3; CDR3: CASSPTAVSTDTQYF; DNA: TGTGCCAGTAGTCCCACGGCGGTTAGCACAGATACGCAGTATTTT
D: NA; size: NA; V: TRBV20-1; J: TRBJ2-3; CDR3: CSGDLADTQYF; DNA: TGCAGCGGGGACCTCGCAGATACGCAGTATTTT
D: NA; size: many; V: TRBV3-1; J: TRBJ2-5; CDR3: CASRHRLETQYF; DNA: TGTGCCAGCAGGCACCGGTTGGAGACCCAGTACTTC
D: NA; size: many; V: TRBV20-1; J: TRBJ2-7; CDR3: CSAPKSEQYF; DNA: TGCAGTGCTCCGAAGTCCGAGCAGTACTTC
D: NA; size: NA; V: TRBV11-2; J: TRBJ2-6; CDR3: CASSLGERQRFGANVLTF; DNA: TGTGCCAGCAGCTTAGGAGAGAGACAGAGATTTGGGGCCAACGTCCTGACTTTC
D: NA; size: many; V: TRBV7-9; J: TRBJ2-7; CDR3: CASSSGQGVEQYF; DNA: TGTGCCAGCAGCTCGGGGCAGGGTGTCGAGCAGTACTTC
D: TRBD1; size: many; V: TRBV5-1; J: TRBJ2-1; CDR3: CASSSRRTGLNNEQFF; DNA: TGCGCCAGCAGCTCCCGGCGGACAGGGCTCAACAATGAGCAGTTCTTC
D: TRBD1; size: NA; V: TRBV29-1; J: TRBJ1-2; CDR3: CSVPTGPIYGYTF; DNA: TGCAGCGTTCCGACAGGGCCCATCTATGGCTACACCTTC
D: NA; size: few; V: TRBV2; J: TRBJ2-3; CDR3: CASSVDYTDTQYF; DNA: TGTGCCAGCAGTGTAGACTACACAGATACGCAGTATTTT
D: TRBD2; size: NA; V: TRBV20-1; J: TRBJ2-1; CDR3: CSASISGGAYEQFF; DNA: TGCAGTGCTAGTATTAGCGGGGGGGCCTATGAGCAGTTCTTC
D: NA; size: many; V: TRBV20-1; J: TRBJ2-7; CDR3: CSARGTNLYEQYF; DNA: TGCAGTGCAAGGGGGACTAACCTCTACGAGCAGTACTTC
D: NA; size: NA; V: TRBV30; J: TRBJ2-7; CDR3: CAWTGSWRGYEQYF; DNA: TGTGCCTGGACCGGGTCTTGGAGAGGCTACGAGCAGTACTTC
D: NA; size: few; V: TRBV19; J: TRBJ2-5; CDR3: CASRRTGGEETQYF; DNA: TGTGCCAGTCGGAGAACGGGCGGGGAAGAGACCCAGTACTTC
D: NA; size: few; V: TRBV12-3/TRBV12-4; J: TRBJ2-5; CDR3: CASSRDRGIEETQYF; DNA: TGTGCCAGCAGCCGGGATCGGGGTATCGAAGAGACCCAGTACTTC
D: NA; size: many; V: TRBV12-3/TRBV12-4; J: TRBJ1-1; CDR3: CASVPPGNTEAFF; DNA: TGTGCCAGTGTTCCCCCGGGGAACACTGAAGCTTTCTTT
D: NA; size: few; V: TRBV18; J: TRBJ1-1; CDR3: CASSSGPRTEAFF; DNA: TGTGCCAGCTCATCCGGACCCAGGACTGAAGCTTTCTTT
D: NA; size: many; V: TRBV27; J: TRBJ1-1; CDR3: CASSGTSNTEAFF; DNA: TGTGCCAGCAGTGGGACATCGAACACTGAAGCTTTCTTT
D: NA; size: NA; V: TRBV6-1; J: TRBJ1-1; CDR3: CASSEATGNTEAFF; DNA: TGTGCCAGCAGTGAAGCGACTGGCAACACTGAAGCTTTCTTT
D: NA; size: many; V: TRBV4-1; J: TRBJ1-1; CDR3: CASSQDSDISAPYTEAFF; DNA: TGCGCCAGCAGCCAGGATAGTGACATCTCTGCCCCCTACACTGAAGCTTTCTTT